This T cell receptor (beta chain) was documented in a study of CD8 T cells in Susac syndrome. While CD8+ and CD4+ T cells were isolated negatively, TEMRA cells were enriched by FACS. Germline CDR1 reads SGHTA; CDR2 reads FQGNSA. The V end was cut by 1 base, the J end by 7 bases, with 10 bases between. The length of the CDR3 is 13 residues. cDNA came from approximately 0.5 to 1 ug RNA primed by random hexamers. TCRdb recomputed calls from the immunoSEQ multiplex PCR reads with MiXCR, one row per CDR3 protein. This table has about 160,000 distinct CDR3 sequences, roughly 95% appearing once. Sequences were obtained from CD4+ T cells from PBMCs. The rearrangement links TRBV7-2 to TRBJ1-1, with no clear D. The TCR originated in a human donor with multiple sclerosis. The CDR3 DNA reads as TGTGCCAGCAGCTTAGAGGGAAGACATGAAGCTTTCTTT. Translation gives CASSLEGRHEAFF.